A selection of T cell receptor beta chains follows, all from one sample in a study of CD8 T cells in ankylosing spondylitis. One entry per CDR3 protein, called by TCRdb with MiXCR from the 5' RACE reads. There are around 770,000 distinct CDR3 sequences in the sample; roughly 19% occur only once, and around 19% lies in the top ten. Sequencing was performed on blood, either unsorted or a sorted T cell fraction (not recorded which). The receptors derive from a male donor with ankylosing spondylitis. CDR3s include the opening cysteine and the closing phenylalanine or tryptophan. A D gene is named only where the DNA matches it firmly. Not all rows give a size; the values are once, few, many and, for expanded clones, a class.

v_call: TRBV10-3
j_call: TRBJ2-7
d_call: .
clone_size: .
cdr3_nt: TGTGCCATCAGTGAAACTATCTACGAGCAGTACTTC
cdr3_aa: CAISETIYEQYF

v_call: TRBV12-3/TRBV12-4
j_call: TRBJ1-3
d_call: .
clone_size: few
cdr3_nt: TGTGCAAGCAGGGCCTGGGGGGCTGGGGATGCTGGAAACACCATATATTTT
cdr3_aa: CASRAWGAGDAGNTIYF

v_call: TRBV28
j_call: TRBJ2-4
d_call: TRBD1
clone_size: .
cdr3_nt: TGTGCCAGCAGTTTTACCAGGGGGCAAGTAGGTAACATTCAGTACTTC
cdr3_aa: CASSFTRGQVGNIQYF

v_call: TRBV12-1
j_call: TRBJ2-3
d_call: .
clone_size: .
cdr3_nt: TGTGCCAGCAGGCGACTAGCGGGAGGTACTAGCACAGATACGCAGTATTTT
cdr3_aa: CASRRLAGGTSTDTQYF

v_call: TRBV20-1
j_call: TRBJ2-7
d_call: .
clone_size: few
cdr3_nt: TGCAGTGCTCCCTCCTCAAGTTCCTACGAGCAGTACTTC
cdr3_aa: CSAPSSSSYEQYF

v_call: TRBV29-1
j_call: TRBJ2-1
d_call: TRBD2
clone_size: few
cdr3_nt: TGCAGCGTTGTCGAGACTAGCGGGGGGATAGGCAATGAGCAGTTCTTC
cdr3_aa: CSVVETSGGIGNEQFF

v_call: TRBV7-8
j_call: TRBJ2-2
d_call: .
clone_size: .
cdr3_nt: TGTGCCAGCATACTGGCAGGGGAGAACACCGGGGAGCTGTTTTTT
cdr3_aa: CASILAGENTGELFF

v_call: TRBV25-1
j_call: TRBJ2-1
d_call: .
clone_size: many
cdr3_nt: TGTGCCAGCAGTGAAACGGGGAGCAGGACCAATGAGCAGTTCTTC
cdr3_aa: CASSETGSRTNEQFF

v_call: TRBV18
j_call: TRBJ2-7
d_call: .
clone_size: .
cdr3_nt: TGTGCCAGCTCGCCGATCGCGGGACGTTCCTACGAGCAGTACTTC
cdr3_aa: CASSPIAGRSYEQYF

v_call: TRBV7-8
j_call: TRBJ1-1
d_call: .
clone_size: many
cdr3_nt: TGTGCCAGCAGCTTAGACAGAGCGAACACTGAAGCTTTCTTT
cdr3_aa: CASSLDRANTEAFF

v_call: TRBV25-1
j_call: TRBJ2-7
d_call: TRBD2
clone_size: .
cdr3_nt: TGTGCCAGCAGTGAAGCAAGCGGGGGGCCCTACGAGCAGTACTTC
cdr3_aa: CASSEASGGPYEQYF

v_call: TRBV24-1
j_call: TRBJ1-2
d_call: TRBD1
clone_size: .
cdr3_nt: TGTGCCACCAGTGATGCGGGGACAGGGAAGACGTCGGGGGGCTACACCTTC
cdr3_aa: CATSDAGTGKTSGGYTF

v_call: TRBV7-9
j_call: TRBJ1-4
d_call: .
clone_size: few
cdr3_nt: TGTGCCAGCAGCTTAGCCGCGGGACTTCATGAAAAACTGTTTTTT
cdr3_aa: CASSLAAGLHEKLFF

v_call: TRBV4-1
j_call: TRBJ2-2
d_call: TRBD1
clone_size: .
cdr3_nt: TGCGCCAGCAGCCAAGCGGACAGGGGGTCCGGGGAGCTGTTTTTT
cdr3_aa: CASSQADRGSGELFF

v_call: TRBV30
j_call: TRBJ2-6
d_call: TRBD1
clone_size: few
cdr3_nt: TGTGCCTGGACGGACAGGGTTGGCAACGTCCTGACTTTC
cdr3_aa: CAWTDRVGNVLTF

v_call: TRBV5-6
j_call: TRBJ1-2
d_call: TRBD1
clone_size: many
cdr3_nt: TGTGCCAGCAGCTTTAGACAGGGGAGCTATGGCTACACCTTC
cdr3_aa: CASSFRQGSYGYTF

v_call: TRBV20-1
j_call: TRBJ1-2
d_call: .
clone_size: .
cdr3_nt: TGCAGTGCGTACCAGGGAATAGCTAACTATGGCTACACCTTC
cdr3_aa: CSAYQGIANYGYTF

v_call: TRBV20-1
j_call: TRBJ2-5
d_call: .
clone_size: .
cdr3_nt: TGCAGTGGAGACTCGGACAGTCAAGAGACCCAGTACTTC
cdr3_aa: CSGDSDSQETQYF

v_call: TRBV2
j_call: TRBJ1-5
d_call: .
clone_size: .
cdr3_nt: TGTGCCAGCAGTGAAGAAGGTGGCCAGCCCCAGCATTTT
cdr3_aa: CASSEEGGQPQHF

v_call: TRBV11-1
j_call: TRBJ1-1
d_call: TRBD1
clone_size: few
cdr3_nt: TGTGCCAGCAGCCAAGGTGGACAGGGGGCTCTGAACACTGAAGCTTTCTTT
cdr3_aa: CASSQGGQGALNTEAFF

v_call: TRBV5-1
j_call: TRBJ2-7
d_call: .
clone_size: .
cdr3_nt: TGCGCCAGCAGGGAAGGGCTTGGCGAGCAGTACTTC
cdr3_aa: CASREGLGEQYF

v_call: TRBV7-8
j_call: TRBJ1-1
d_call: .
clone_size: .
cdr3_nt: TGTGCCAGCAGCTTAGGGGGGGGCTCTGAAGCTTTCTTT
cdr3_aa: CASSLGGGSEAFF

v_call: TRBV12-3/TRBV12-4
j_call: TRBJ2-7
d_call: .
clone_size: few
cdr3_nt: TGTGCCAGCAGTTTAGTGATTGGCGAGCAGTACTTC
cdr3_aa: CASSLVIGEQYF

v_call: TRBV7-2
j_call: TRBJ2-7
d_call: TRBD2
clone_size: .
cdr3_nt: TGTGCCAGCAGCTTAGGGCGCGGCGGGAGTAGCTACGAGCAGTACTTC
cdr3_aa: CASSLGRGGSSYEQYF

v_call: TRBV12-3/TRBV12-4
j_call: TRBJ1-1
d_call: TRBD1
clone_size: few
cdr3_nt: TGTGCCAGCAGTTTCGACAGGGTCGGCACTGAAGCTTTCTTT
cdr3_aa: CASSFDRVGTEAFF

v_call: TRBV6-1
j_call: TRBJ2-7
d_call: .
clone_size: few
cdr3_nt: TGTGCCAGCAGTGAAGCGCACTGGGCGGAACCCTACGAGCAGTACTTC
cdr3_aa: CASSEAHWAEPYEQYF

v_call: TRBV29-1
j_call: TRBJ2-7
d_call: TRBD2
clone_size: .
cdr3_nt: TGCAGCGTTGGACTAGCTTTCACCTACGAGCAGTACTTC
cdr3_aa: CSVGLAFTYEQYF

v_call: TRBV27
j_call: TRBJ2-7
d_call: .
clone_size: .
cdr3_nt: TGTGCCAGCAGTTCTGGATCGGGAGTCAACTCCTACGAGCAGTACTTC
cdr3_aa: CASSSGSGVNSYEQYF

v_call: TRBV11-2
j_call: TRBJ2-2
d_call: .
clone_size: few
cdr3_nt: TGTGCCAGCAGGCCAGTCGGGAGTCATGCCGGGGAGCTGTTTTTT
cdr3_aa: CASRPVGSHAGELFF

v_call: TRBV4-3
j_call: TRBJ1-2
d_call: .
clone_size: .
cdr3_nt: TGCGCCAGCAGCCAAGATTGGCTCTTGGGGTATGGCTATGGCTACACCTTC
cdr3_aa: CASSQDWLLGYGYGYTF

v_call: TRBV19
j_call: TRBJ2-1
d_call: TRBD2
clone_size: few
cdr3_nt: TGTGCCAGTAGTAATTCGGCTAGCGGACTCGGTCACAATGAGCAGTTCTTC
cdr3_aa: CASSNSASGLGHNEQFF

v_call: TRBV6-6
j_call: TRBJ2-7
d_call: .
clone_size: .
cdr3_nt: TGTGCCAGTTGTGAGGGCATTCCCTACGAGCAGTACTTC
cdr3_aa: CASCEGIPYEQYF

v_call: TRBV10-3
j_call: TRBJ2-7
d_call: TRBD1
clone_size: few
cdr3_nt: TGTGCCATCAGCAGGACAGGGTGGGTATACGAGCAGTACTTC
cdr3_aa: CAISRTGWVYEQYF

v_call: TRBV5-1
j_call: TRBJ2-2
d_call: TRBD2
clone_size: .
cdr3_nt: TGCGCCAGTGAGCGGGGGGGCGGCGACACCGGGGAGCTGTTTTTT
cdr3_aa: CASERGGGDTGELFF

v_call: TRBV11-3
j_call: TRBJ2-6
d_call: TRBD1
clone_size: .
cdr3_nt: TGTGCCAGCAGCTTAGGAGGCGTTTGGCCAACAGGGGACAATTCTGGGGCCAACGTCCTGACTTTC
cdr3_aa: CASSLGGVWPTGDNSGANVLTF

v_call: TRBV5-1
j_call: TRBJ2-3
d_call: TRBD2
clone_size: once
cdr3_nt: TGCGCCAGCAGCGCCGGACTAGCGGGGGGGCTAAGCACAGATACGCAGTATTTT
cdr3_aa: CASSAGLAGGLSTDTQYF

v_call: TRBV6-5
j_call: TRBJ1-2
d_call: .
clone_size: few
cdr3_nt: TGTGCCAGCAGTTATGGTTCGGCCAGTGACTATGGCTACACCTTC
cdr3_aa: CASSYGSASDYGYTF

v_call: TRBV20-1
j_call: TRBJ2-3
d_call: .
clone_size: few
cdr3_nt: TGCAGTGCTAGAGACCTTAGGGGGGCCACGGATACGCAGTATTTT
cdr3_aa: CSARDLRGATDTQYF

v_call: TRBV25-1
j_call: TRBJ2-1
d_call: .
clone_size: .
cdr3_nt: TGTGCCAGCAGTGAACCCTTCCTCAATGAGCAGTTCTTC
cdr3_aa: CASSEPFLNEQFF

v_call: TRBV5-5
j_call: TRBJ2-1
d_call: TRBD1
clone_size: few
cdr3_nt: TGTGCCAGCAGCCCAAGGACAGGCTACAATGAGCAGTTCTTC
cdr3_aa: CASSPRTGYNEQFF

v_call: TRBV12-3/TRBV12-4
j_call: TRBJ2-5
d_call: TRBD1
clone_size: few
cdr3_nt: TGTGCCAGCACCTGGACAGGGCAAGAGACCCAGTACTTC
cdr3_aa: CASTWTGQETQYF

v_call: TRBV6-1
j_call: TRBJ1-2
d_call: .
clone_size: many
cdr3_nt: TGTGCCAGCAGTACCGGGACTTACTATGGCTACACCTTC
cdr3_aa: CASSTGTYYGYTF

v_call: TRBV9
j_call: TRBJ2-2
d_call: TRBD1
clone_size: few
cdr3_nt: TGTGCCAGCAGCGGGCGACAGGGGTCCGGGGAGCTGTTTTTT
cdr3_aa: CASSGRQGSGELFF

v_call: TRBV4-2
j_call: TRBJ2-3
d_call: TRBD2
clone_size: .
cdr3_nt: TGTGCCAGCAGCCAAGAGTTGGGGGGGGGGACAGATACGCAGTATTTT
cdr3_aa: CASSQELGGGTDTQYF

v_call: TRBV28
j_call: TRBJ1-6
d_call: .
clone_size: .
cdr3_nt: TGTGCCAGCAGTTTGTCTTGGGGTAATTCACCCCTCCACTTT
cdr3_aa: CASSLSWGNSPLHF

v_call: TRBV28
j_call: TRBJ2-6
d_call: .
clone_size: few
cdr3_nt: TGTGCCACCTATAACCTCGGACCCAACTCTGGGGCCAACGTCCTGACTTTC
cdr3_aa: CATYNLGPNSGANVLTF

v_call: TRBV5-5
j_call: TRBJ1-2
d_call: .
clone_size: .
cdr3_nt: TGTGCCAGCAGCTTGGATCAGGGTGTCTATGGCTACACCTTC
cdr3_aa: CASSLDQGVYGYTF

v_call: TRBV12-3/TRBV12-4
j_call: TRBJ1-5
d_call: TRBD1
clone_size: few
cdr3_nt: TGTGCCAGCAGTTCTGACAGGGCCCAGCCCCAGCATTTT
cdr3_aa: CASSSDRAQPQHF

v_call: TRBV29-1
j_call: TRBJ1-5
d_call: .
clone_size: many
cdr3_nt: TGCAGCGCTGTGGACGGGAGCAATCAGCCCCAGCATTTT
cdr3_aa: CSAVDGSNQPQHF

v_call: TRBV20-1
j_call: TRBJ1-6
d_call: .
clone_size: .
cdr3_nt: TGCAGTGCTACGCTCGACCCTAGGGATTCACCCCTCCACTTT
cdr3_aa: CSATLDPRDSPLHF

v_call: TRBV20-1
j_call: TRBJ1-1
d_call: .
clone_size: few
cdr3_nt: TGCAGTGCTAGAAGGTTTCAGGAAACTGAAGCTTTCTTT
cdr3_aa: CSARRFQETEAFF

v_call: TRBV9
j_call: TRBJ1-2
d_call: .
clone_size: few
cdr3_nt: TGTGCCAGCAGCGACCCGATGGGGTTGGGTGGCTACACCTTC
cdr3_aa: CASSDPMGLGGYTF